Presented here are 14 T cell receptor beta chains from one specimen sequenced in a study of a mutant IDH1 vaccine in newly diagnosed glioma. Stated time point: baseline, week 1 (first vaccination visit). As for treatment: pre-vaccination baseline after standard-of-care therapy. Some clones are missing from TCRdb's copy, which holds only in-frame ones; the method was immunoSEQ multiplex PCR. There are about 98,000 clones in the sample; around 90% occur only once, and less than 0.65% lies in the top ten. Sequencing was performed on PBMCs, taken from a glioma patient treated with radiotherapy, temozolomide or both. The receptors originated from a woman aged 45-60 years with glioma.

This rearrangement joins TRBV2 to TRBJ2-3; the D is unclear. Germline V gives CDR1 SNHLY, CDR2 FYNNEI. This CDR3 comprises 11 residues. V dropped 3 bases and J dropped 7 bases, with 5 bases sitting between them. The CDR3 DNA reads TGTGCCAGCAGTGATGGGTATACGCAGTATTTT. Translating it yields CASSDGYTQYF.

The chain couples TRBV19 to TRBJ2-3; 7 nucleotides agree with TRBD2. V was pared by 8 bases and J by 6 bases, with 11 bases of the junction left unmatched. In germline, CDR1 is LNHDA, CDR2 SQIVND (reference sequence). This CDR3 is 14 amino acids long. The CDR3 sequence is CASRLAGRLDTQYF. The CDR3 DNA reads as TGTGCCAGTCGACTAGCAGGGAGGTTGGATACGCAGTATTTT.

The CDR3 DNA reads as TGTGCCAGCAGTTTAGATGGGAGCACAGATACGCAGTATTTT. This sequence encodes CASSLDGSTDTQYF. V gene TRBV28 combines with J gene TRBJ2-3; D is undetermined. Per the germline V gene, CDR1 is MDHEN and CDR2 is SYDVKM. V dropped 2 bases and J dropped 0 bases, with 6 bases sitting between them. CDR3 size: 14 residues.

This chain links TRBV14 with TRBJ2-1; a weak D match, TRBD1 (8 bases). The V gene's germline CDR1 is SGHDN and CDR2 FVKESK. This CDR3 comprises 17 residues. The V end lost 2 bases, the J end lost 8 bases, and 22 bases lay between the germline ends. The CDR3: CASSQSLGRTGRDEQFF. The CDR3 DNA sequence: TGTGCCAGCAGCCAAAGTCTGGGGAGGACAGGGAGGGATGAGCAGTTCTTC.

J is TRBJ1-1 and V is TRBV6-5, with TRBD1 matching over 8 bases. V lost 6 bases, J lost 10 bases, and 13 bases stayed unmatched. This CDR3 contains 14 residues. Germline V gene lookup returns CDR1 MNHEY and CDR2 SVGAGI. CDR3 bases: TGTGCCAGCAGGGGGACAGGCGGTACGGGTAGAGCTTTCTTT. This encodes CASRGTGGTGRAFF.

The J gene is TRBJ2-1, the V gene TRBV25-1; D is perhaps TRBD1 (5 bases). The CDR3 is 13 amino acids. Trimming took off 3 bases at V and 8 bases at J, with 11 bases between the two ends. The germline gives CDR1 MGHDK, CDR2 SYGVNS. This CDR3 reads CASSDEVGDEQFF. CDR3 nucleotides: TGTGCCAGCAGTGACGAAGTAGGGGATGAGCAGTTCTTC.

V usage is TRBV6-1 and J usage is TRBJ1-2; D ambiguous. The CDR3 is 15 amino acids. V was trimmed by 1 base and J by 4 bases, leaving 13 bases between them. Germline V gene lookup returns CDR1 MNHNS and CDR2 SASEGT. Here the CDR3 reads CASSEEPGSIYGYTF. In DNA form, the CDR3 reads TGTGCCAGCAGTGAAGAGCCGGGATCCATCTATGGCTACACCTTC.

V is TRBV28 and J is TRBJ2-3, with TRBD2 matching over 7 bases. The CDR3 is 14 amino acids. The junction had 6 bases not matched to a gene; V was cut back by 3 bases and J by 6 bases. The V gene's germline CDR1 is MDHEN and CDR2 SYDVKM. The chain's CDR3 is CASSFSGPTDTQYF. In DNA, the CDR3 is TGTGCCAGCAGTTTTAGCGGGCCCACGGATACGCAGTATTTT.

The gene calls are TRBV18 and TRBJ1-1; perhaps TRBD1 as D (5 bases). Germline V gene data show CDR1 as KGHSH and CDR2 as LQKENI. V lost 3 bases to trimming and J lost 1 base, with 12 bases between them. The CDR3 is made up of 15 amino acids. CDR3 sequence (DNA): TGTGCCAGCTCACCTAACAGGCGGCCGAACACTGAAGCTTTCTTT. Translating it yields CASSPNRRPNTEAFF.

The chain carries TRBV29-1 and TRBJ1-1; possibly TRBD1 for D (5 bases). The CDR3 contains 13 residues. Trimming removed 6 bases from V and 6 bases from J, with 17 bases in between. Germline V gene lookup returns CDR1 SQVTM and CDR2 ANQGSEA. The CDR3 DNA is TGCAGCGTCGGGGGACTCCGGGCCTCTGAAGCTTTCTTT. It is translated as CSVGGLRASEAFF. Using reference TRBV29-1 and TRBJ1-1 for the parts outside the CDR3, the full variable domain is SAVISQKPSRDICQRGTSLTIQCQVDSQVTMMFWYRQQPGQSLTLIATANQGSEATYESGFVIDKFPISRPNLTFSTLTVSNMSPEDSSIYLCSVGGLRASEAFFGQGTRLTVV.

The rearrangement uses TRBV28 and TRBJ2-1; 12 nucleotides agree with TRBD2. The V and J ends lost 2 bases and 3 bases, in that order; junction bases with no gene match: 14. Germline V gene sequence: CDR1 MDHEN, CDR2 SYDVKM. The CDR3 extends over 20 amino acids. CDR3 protein: CASSLPTRGLAGGGYNEQFF. The CDR3 nucleotides are TGTGCCAGCAGTTTACCGACAAGGGGACTAGCGGGTGGGGGCTACAATGAGCAGTTCTTC.

In this sample, this clone turned up a few times. The V call is TRBV6-6, the J call TRBJ1-2; D perhaps matches TRBD1 (5 bases). The CDR3 runs 12 residues. Trimming cost V 6 bases and J 4 bases, with 9 bases left between them. CDR1 and CDR2 (germline): MNHNY, SVGAGI (reference sequence). The CDR3 region has the DNA TGTGCCAGCAGGGGACCGAGCTATGGCTACACCTTC. Its translation is CASRGPSYGYTF.

This chain joins TRBV7-6 and TRBJ2-3, with TRBD1 identical over 9 bases. The CDR3 sequence is 15 residues long. Germline-derived CDR1 and CDR2 are SGHVS and FNYEAQ. The trim removed 5 bases at V and 2 bases at J, leaving 5 bases unmatched. The CDR3 protein is CASSAWTGVTDTQYF. CDR3 sequence (DNA): TGTGCCAGCAGCGCCTGGACAGGGGTCACAGATACGCAGTATTTT.

This clone was detected only a few times. V and J are TRBV11-2 and TRBJ2-1, with D unresolved. The V end lost 3 bases, the J end lost 0 bases, and 9 bases lay between the germline ends. The CDR3 loop spans 15 amino acids. Germline CDR1 SGHAT, CDR2 FQNNGV. CDR3 amino acids: CASSFLLSSYNEQFF. The CDR3 DNA is TGTGCCAGCAGCTTCCTGCTTAGCTCCTACAATGAGCAGTTCTTC.